This T cell receptor beta chain stems from a study of T cell responses to AZD1222 COVID-19 vaccine. The study, taken as a whole, reports: In a largely white British group with more females than males, clonal diversity was possibly underestimated. Only 5 to 7 individuals given AZD1222 were seropositive at baseline. Sampling captured repertoires only after the peak T cell response. Following two doses of AZD1222, Spike-specific TCR breadth and depth rose.

In the case of this clone: Its antigen is as yet unknown.

The CDR3 runs 14 residues. The germline CDR1 and CDR2 sequences are SGHAT and FQDESV (reference sequence). V was clipped by 5 bases and J by 9 bases; unmatched bases: 7. Assay: immunoSEQ multiplex PCR; the TCRdb copy retains only in-frame clones and omits some. The sample yields around 270,000 clones, around 93% seen once. The specimen was peripheral blood, collected 28 days after the second AZD1222 dose. This chain connects TRBV11-1 to TRBJ1-6; the match to TRBD1 covers 7 bases. This clonotype was obtained from an adult who received the AZD1222 COVID-19 vaccine. CDR3 sequence (DNA): TGTGCCAGCAGCCCACGAGGGGGCTCTTCACCCCTCCACTTT. This sequence encodes CASSPRGGSSPLHF.